Presented here are 2 T cell receptor beta chains from one specimen sequenced in a study of cytomegalovirus exposure and HLA in healthy donors. The study ran its PCR with 60 Vbeta and 13 Jbeta primers. Method: immunoSEQ multiplex PCR; TCRdb's copy keeps in-frame clones and lacks some. This sample yields some 150,000 clones, of which around 68% are seen a single time; around 1.9% belongs to the top ten. What was sequenced was PBMCs. These TCRs come from a man under 40 in good health and CMV-seronegative.

Here the CDR3 reads CASSLTTSGGAATQYF. Written as DNA, the CDR3 is TGCGCCAGCAGCTTGACCACTAGCGGGGGGGCCGCGACCCAGTACTTC. The J gene is TRBJ2-5, the V gene TRBV5-1; 13 positions match TRBD2. V gave up 1 base and J gave up 7 bases; unmatched junction bases: 7. The CDR3 extends over 16 amino acids. CDR1 is SGHRS, CDR2 YFSETQ, per germline.

This chain uses TRBV9 with TRBJ1-4; unclear D gene. The CDR3 consists of 16 residues. The germline gives CDR1 SGDLS, CDR2 YYNGEE. Trimming pared 3 bases from V and 0 bases from J, leaving 12 bases between. The CDR3 region is CASSADGSPTNEKLFF. CDR3 bases: TGTGCCAGCAGCGCCGACGGGTCACCAACTAATGAAAAACTGTTTTTT. Drawing the rest from reference TRBV9 and TRBJ1-4, the complete variable domain is DSGVTQTPKHLITATGQRVTLRCSPRSGDLSVYWYQQSLDQGLQFLIQYYNGEERAKGNILERFSAQQFPDLHSELNLSSLELGDSALYFCASSADGSPTNEKLFFGSGTQLSVL.